Given below is one TCR beta chain in context. With 7 bases removed from V and 1 base from J, the gap between germline ends came to 16 bases. Per the germline V gene, CDR1 is MNHEY and CDR2 is SMNVEV (reference sequence). The CDR3 runs 15 residues. The sample comes from a study of shared clonotypes between healthy human individuals. Overall study context: The composition of the donors was a couple of women and three men aged 18 to 49.

The study ran the assay at deep level. Profiled with immunoSEQ multiplex PCR; TCRdb holds only in-frame clones, not every one. The sample records roughly 2 million clones, roughly 96% being singletons. The material sequenced was naive CD4+ T cells sorted from blood. Noted subset: CD45RA+ positively selected. The chain employs TRBV27 and TRBJ1-1; D uncertain. The receptor comes from a man aged 18-30 years in good health. The CDR3 nucleotides are TGTGCCAGCAAGCTACGCGCAGAGACGAACACTGAAGCTTTCTTT. It yields the protein CASKLRAETNTEAFF.